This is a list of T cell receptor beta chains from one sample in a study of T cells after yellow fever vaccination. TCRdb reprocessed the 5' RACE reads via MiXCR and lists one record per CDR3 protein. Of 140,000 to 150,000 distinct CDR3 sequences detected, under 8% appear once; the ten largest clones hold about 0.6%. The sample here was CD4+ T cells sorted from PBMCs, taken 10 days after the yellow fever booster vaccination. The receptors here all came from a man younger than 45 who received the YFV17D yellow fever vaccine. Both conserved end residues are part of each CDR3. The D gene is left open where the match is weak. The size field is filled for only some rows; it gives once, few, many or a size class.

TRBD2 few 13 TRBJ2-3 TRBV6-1 CASRASGSDTQYF TGTGCCAGCAGGGCTAGCGGGAGTGATACGCAGTATTTT
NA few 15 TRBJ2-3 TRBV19 CASSFAGNQGDTQYF TGTGCCAGTAGTTTTGCAGGGAACCAGGGCGATACGCAGTATTTT
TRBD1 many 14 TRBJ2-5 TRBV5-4 CASSLEQGRETQYF TGTGCCAGCAGCTTGGAACAGGGGCGAGAGACCCAGTACTTC
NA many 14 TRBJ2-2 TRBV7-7 CASSSGQHTGELFF TGTGCCAGCAGCTCAGGACAGCACACCGGGGAGCTGTTTTTT
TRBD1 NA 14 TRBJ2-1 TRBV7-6 CASSQFDRDNEQFF TGTGCCAGCAGCCAATTCGACAGGGACAATGAGCAGTTCTTC
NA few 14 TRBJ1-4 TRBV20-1 CSAREGTANEKLFF TGCAGTGCTAGAGAGGGGACGGCTAATGAAAAACTGTTTTTT
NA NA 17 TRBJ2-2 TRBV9 CASSVGPSALITGELFF TGTGCCAGCAGCGTAGGGCCTAGCGCCTTAATCACCGGGGAGCTGTTTTTT
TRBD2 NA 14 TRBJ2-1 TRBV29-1 CSVEQLAGAQGQFF TGCAGCGTTGAACAACTAGCGGGTGCCCAGGGGCAGTTCTTC
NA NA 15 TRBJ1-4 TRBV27 CASRGGGNANEKLFF TGTGCCAGCAGGGGGGGGGGGAATGCTAATGAAAAACTGTTTTTT
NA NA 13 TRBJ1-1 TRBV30 CAWSIEPGPKAFF TGTGCCTGGAGTATAGAGCCGGGGCCCAAAGCTTTCTTT
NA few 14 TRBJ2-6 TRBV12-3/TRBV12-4 CASSAPAGANVLTF TGTGCCAGCAGTGCCCCCGCTGGGGCCAACGTCCTGACTTTC
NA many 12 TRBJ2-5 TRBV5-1 CASSRPPETQYF TGCGCCAGCAGTAGACCCCCAGAGACCCAGTACTTC
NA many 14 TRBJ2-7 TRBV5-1 CASSLVTGVSEQYF TGCGCCAGCAGCTTGGTTACGGGAGTATCCGAGCAGTACTTC
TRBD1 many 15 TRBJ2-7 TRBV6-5 CASSFTGDSVYEQYF TGTGCCAGCAGTTTCACCGGGGACAGTGTCTACGAGCAGTACTTC
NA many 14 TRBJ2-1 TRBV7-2 CASSPPGSYNEQFF TGTGCCAGCTCTCCCCCCGGTTCCTACAATGAGCAGTTCTTC
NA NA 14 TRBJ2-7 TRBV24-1 CATSDAKQGYEQYF TGTGCCACCAGTGACGCGAAGCAGGGATACGAGCAGTACTTC
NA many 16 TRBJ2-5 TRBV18 CASSPVERVGKETQYF TGTGCCAGCTCACCGGTAGAACGCGTGGGAAAAGAGACCCAGTACTTC
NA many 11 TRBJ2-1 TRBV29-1 CSTRIGDEQFF TGCAGCACCCGGATCGGTGATGAGCAGTTCTTC
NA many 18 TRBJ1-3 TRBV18 CASSPRANRALSGNTIYF TGTGCCAGCTCACCACGGGCGAACAGGGCCCTCTCTGGAAACACCATATATTTT
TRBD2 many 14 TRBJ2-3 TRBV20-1 CSALAGGSTDTQYF TGCAGTGCTCTAGCGGGGGGGAGCACAGATACGCAGTATTTT
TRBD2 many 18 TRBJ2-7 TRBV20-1 CSASPSGRAQTGTYEQYF TGCAGTGCTAGCCCTAGCGGGAGGGCCCAGACTGGGACCTACGAGCAGTACTTC
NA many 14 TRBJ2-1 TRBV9 CASSVEETYNEQFF TGTGCCAGCAGCGTAGAGGAGACCTACAATGAGCAGTTCTTC
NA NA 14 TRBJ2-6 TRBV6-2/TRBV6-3 CASSWDTAANVLTF TGTGCCAGCAGTTGGGACACCGCGGCCAACGTCCTGACTTTC
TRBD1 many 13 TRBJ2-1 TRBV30 CAWSPDRNDEQFF TGTGCCTGGAGCCCGGACAGGAACGATGAGCAGTTCTTC
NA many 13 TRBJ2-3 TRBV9 CASSVGRFDTQYF TGTGCCAGCAGCGTAGGTCGGTTTGATACGCAGTATTTT
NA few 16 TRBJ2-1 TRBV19 CASRQLRVQGGNEQFF TGTGCCAGTAGGCAGCTCCGGGTCCAAGGGGGAAATGAGCAGTTCTTC
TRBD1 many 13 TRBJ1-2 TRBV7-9 CASSLQGAHGYTF TGTGCCAGCAGCTTACAGGGGGCGCATGGCTACACCTTC
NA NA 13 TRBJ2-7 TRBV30 CAWSVRGSVEQYF TGTGCCTGGAGTGTACGGGGCTCGGTCGAGCAGTACTTC
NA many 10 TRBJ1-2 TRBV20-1 CSAPSYGYTF TGCAGTGCTCCGAGTTATGGCTACACCTTC
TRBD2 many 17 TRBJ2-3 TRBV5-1 CASSWRLAGENTDTQYF TGCGCCAGCAGCTGGAGGCTAGCGGGAGAGAACACAGATACGCAGTATTTT
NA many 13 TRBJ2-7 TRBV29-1 CSVWEGWATQQYF TGCAGCGTTTGGGAAGGTTGGGCTACTCAGCAGTACTTC
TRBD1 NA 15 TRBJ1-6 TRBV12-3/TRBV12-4 CASRLSGQHNSPLHF TGTGCCAGCAGACTCTCGGGACAGCATAATTCACCCCTCCACTTT
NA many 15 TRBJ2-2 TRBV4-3 CASSQEQGFAGELFF TGCGCCAGCAGCCAAGAGCAGGGCTTTGCCGGGGAGCTGTTTTTT
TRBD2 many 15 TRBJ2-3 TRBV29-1 CSVSGLAGAADTQYF TGCAGCGTTTCCGGACTAGCGGGAGCCGCAGATACGCAGTATTTT
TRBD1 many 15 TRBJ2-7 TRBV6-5 CASSRDRGGSYEQYF TGTGCCAGCAGTCGGGACAGGGGGGGATCCTACGAGCAGTACTTC
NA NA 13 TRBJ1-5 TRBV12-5 CASGLGPNQPQHF TGTGCTAGTGGTTTGGGACCTAACCAGCCCCAGCATTTT
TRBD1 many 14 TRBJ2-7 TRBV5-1 CASSLETGSYEQYF TGCGCCAGCAGCTTGGAGACAGGGTCCTACGAGCAGTACTTC
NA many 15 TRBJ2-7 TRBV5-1 CASSLFRGLNYEQYF TGCGCCAGCAGCTTGTTTCGAGGGCTGAACTACGAGCAGTACTTC
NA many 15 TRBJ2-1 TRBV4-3 CASSQEALRVNEQFF TGCGCCAGCAGCCAAGAAGCATTGCGCGTCAATGAGCAGTTCTTC
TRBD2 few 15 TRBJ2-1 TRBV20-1 CSADDSGRSYNEQFF TGCAGTGCTGATGATAGCGGGAGGTCCTACAATGAGCAGTTCTTC
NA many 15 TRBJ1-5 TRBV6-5 CASSPGGSQLKPQHF TGTGCCAGCAGCCCGGGGGGAAGTCAGCTCAAGCCCCAGCATTTT
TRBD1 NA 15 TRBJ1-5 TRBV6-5 CASSPGQPAGQPQHF TGTGCCAGCAGTCCGGGACAGCCCGCTGGTCAGCCCCAGCATTTT
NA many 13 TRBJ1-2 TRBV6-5 CASSISSNYGYTF TGTGCCAGCTCCATTTCATCTAACTATGGCTACACCTTC
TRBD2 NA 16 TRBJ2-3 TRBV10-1 CASSDLAGGLTDTQYF TGCGCCAGCAGTGATCTGGCGGGAGGGCTCACAGATACGCAGTATTTT
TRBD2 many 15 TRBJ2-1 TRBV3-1 CASSPTSGRRDEQFF TGTGCCAGCAGCCCTACTAGCGGGAGGAGGGATGAGCAGTTCTTC
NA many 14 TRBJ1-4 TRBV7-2 CASTLDPTNEKLFF TGTGCCAGCACCTTAGATCCCACTAATGAAAAACTGTTTTTT
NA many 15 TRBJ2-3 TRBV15 CATSRRDRSTDTQYF TGTGCCACCAGCAGGCGGGACAGAAGCACAGATACGCAGTATTTT
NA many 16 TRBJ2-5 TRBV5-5 CASSLPPQGLQETQYF TGTGCCAGCAGCTTACCCCCTCAGGGGTTGCAAGAGACCCAGTACTTC
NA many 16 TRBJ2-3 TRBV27 CASSSPSGKGGDTQYF TGTGCCAGCAGTTCCCCCAGCGGGAAAGGGGGAGATACGCAGTATTTT
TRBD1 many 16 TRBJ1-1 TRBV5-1 CASSWRTGSRLTEAFF TGCGCCAGCAGCTGGCGGACAGGGAGTAGGCTCACTGAAGCTTTCTTT
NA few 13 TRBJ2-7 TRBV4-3 CASSRQVNGEQYF TGCGCCAGCAGCCGACAGGTTAACGGCGAGCAGTACTTC
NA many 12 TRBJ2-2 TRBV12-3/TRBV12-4 CASSRNIGELFF TGTGCCAGCAGTCGGAATATCGGGGAGCTGTTTTTT
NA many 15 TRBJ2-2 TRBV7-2 CASSPASADTGELFF TGTGCCAGCAGCCCTGCTTCGGCCGACACCGGGGAGCTGTTTTTT
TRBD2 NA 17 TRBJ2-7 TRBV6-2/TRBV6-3 CASRPGVWRESAGEQYF TGTGCCAGCAGACCCGGTGTATGGCGGGAGAGCGCCGGCGAGCAGTACTTC